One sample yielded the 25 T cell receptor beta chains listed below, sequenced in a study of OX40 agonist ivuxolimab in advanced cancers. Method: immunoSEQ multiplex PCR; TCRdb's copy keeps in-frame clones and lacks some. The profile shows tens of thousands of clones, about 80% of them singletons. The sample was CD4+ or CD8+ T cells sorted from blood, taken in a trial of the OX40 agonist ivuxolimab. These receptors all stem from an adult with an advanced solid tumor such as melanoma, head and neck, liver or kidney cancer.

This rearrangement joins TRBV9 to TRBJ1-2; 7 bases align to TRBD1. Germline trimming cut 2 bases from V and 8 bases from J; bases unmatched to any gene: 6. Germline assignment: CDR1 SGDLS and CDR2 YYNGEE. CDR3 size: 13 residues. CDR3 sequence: CASSVGQQRGYTF. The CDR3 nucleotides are TGTGCCAGCAGCGTGGGACAGCAAAGGGGCTACACCTTC. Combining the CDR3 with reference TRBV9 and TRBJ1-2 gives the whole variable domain DSGVTQTPKHLITATGQRVTLRCSPRSGDLSVYWYQQSLDQGLQFLIQYYNGEERAKGNILERFSAQQFPDLHSELNLSSLELGDSALYFCASSVGQQRGYTFGSGTRLTVV.

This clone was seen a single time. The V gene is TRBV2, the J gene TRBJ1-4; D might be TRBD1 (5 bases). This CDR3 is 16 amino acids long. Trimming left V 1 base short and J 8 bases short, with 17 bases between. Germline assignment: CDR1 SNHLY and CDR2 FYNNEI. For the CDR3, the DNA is TGTGCCAGCAGTGAAGAGCCGGGACCCCGGGGGGAAAAACTGTTTTTT. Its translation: CASSEEPGPRGEKLFF.

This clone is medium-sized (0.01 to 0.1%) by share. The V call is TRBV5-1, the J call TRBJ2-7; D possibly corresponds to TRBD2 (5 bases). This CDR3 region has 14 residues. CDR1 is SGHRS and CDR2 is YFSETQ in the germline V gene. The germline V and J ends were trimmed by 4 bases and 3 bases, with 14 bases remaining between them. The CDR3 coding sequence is TGCGCCAGCAGCATGAGGGTCGACGGCTACGAGCAGTACTTC. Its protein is CASSMRVDGYEQYF. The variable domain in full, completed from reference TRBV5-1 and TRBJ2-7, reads KAGVTQTPRYLIKTRGQQVTLSCSPISGHRSVSWYQQTPGQGLQFLFEYFSETQRNKGNFPGRFSGRQFSNSRSEMNVSTLELGDSALYLCASSMRVDGYEQYFGPGTRLTVT.

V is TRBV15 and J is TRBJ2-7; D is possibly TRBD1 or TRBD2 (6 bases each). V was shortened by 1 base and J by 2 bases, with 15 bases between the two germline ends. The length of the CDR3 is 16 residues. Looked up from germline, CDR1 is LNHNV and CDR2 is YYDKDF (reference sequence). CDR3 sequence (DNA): TGTGCCACCAGCAGAGGGGGGGCCGGCGGGACCTACGAGCAGTACTTC. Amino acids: CATSRGGAGGTYEQYF.

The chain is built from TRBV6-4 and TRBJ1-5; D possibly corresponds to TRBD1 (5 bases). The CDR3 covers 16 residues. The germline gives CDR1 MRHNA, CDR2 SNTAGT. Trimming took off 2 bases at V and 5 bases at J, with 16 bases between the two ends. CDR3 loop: CASSDKGPRRDQPQHF. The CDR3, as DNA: TGTGCCAGCAGTGACAAAGGTCCTCGCAGGGATCAGCCCCAGCATTTT.

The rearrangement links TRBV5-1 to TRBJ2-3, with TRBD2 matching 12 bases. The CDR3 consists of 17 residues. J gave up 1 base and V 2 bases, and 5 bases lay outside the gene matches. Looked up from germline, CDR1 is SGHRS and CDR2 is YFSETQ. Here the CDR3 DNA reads TGCGCCAGCAGCTTTACTAGCGGGGGGCCTCGCACAGATACGCAGTATTTT. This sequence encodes CASSFTSGGPRTDTQYF.

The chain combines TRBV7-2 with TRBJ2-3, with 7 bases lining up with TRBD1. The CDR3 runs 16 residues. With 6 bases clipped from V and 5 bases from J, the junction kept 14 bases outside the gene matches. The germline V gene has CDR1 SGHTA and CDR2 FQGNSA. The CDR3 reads CASRLTPDRVRDTQYF. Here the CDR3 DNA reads TGTGCCAGCAGGCTTACCCCCGACAGGGTCCGAGATACGCAGTATTTT.

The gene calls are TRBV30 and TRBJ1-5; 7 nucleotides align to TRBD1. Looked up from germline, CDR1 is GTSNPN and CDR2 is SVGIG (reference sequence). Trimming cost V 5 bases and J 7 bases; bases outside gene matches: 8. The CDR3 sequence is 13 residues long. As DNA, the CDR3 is TGTGCCTGGGACAGACAGGGTGGGCAGCCCCAGCATTTT. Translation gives CAWDRQGGQPQHF.

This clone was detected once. Written as DNA, the CDR3 is TGTGCCAGTAGTGACGGACAGGCTTACGAGCAGTACTTC. As protein: CASSDGQAYEQYF. V usage is TRBV19 and J usage is TRBJ2-7; TRBD1 matches 7 bases. The CDR3 is made up of 13 amino acids. The ends lost 5 bases at V and 4 bases at J; junction bases unmatched: 5. Per germline, CDR1 LNHDA and CDR2 SQIVND (reference sequence).

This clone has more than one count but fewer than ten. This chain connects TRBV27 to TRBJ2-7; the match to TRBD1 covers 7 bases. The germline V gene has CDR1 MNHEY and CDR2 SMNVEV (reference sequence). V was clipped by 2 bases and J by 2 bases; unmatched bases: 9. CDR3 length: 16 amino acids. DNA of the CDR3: TGTGCCAGCAGTTTAACCCAGGACAGGAGAACCTACGAGCAGTACTTC. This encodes CASSLTQDRRTYEQYF.

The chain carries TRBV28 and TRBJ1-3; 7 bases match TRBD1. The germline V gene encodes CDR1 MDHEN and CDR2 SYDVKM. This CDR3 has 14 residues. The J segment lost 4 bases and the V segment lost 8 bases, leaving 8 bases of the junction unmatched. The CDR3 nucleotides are TGTGCCAGCCAAACTACGGACAGGGGAAACACCATATATTTT. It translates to CASQTTDRGNTIYF.

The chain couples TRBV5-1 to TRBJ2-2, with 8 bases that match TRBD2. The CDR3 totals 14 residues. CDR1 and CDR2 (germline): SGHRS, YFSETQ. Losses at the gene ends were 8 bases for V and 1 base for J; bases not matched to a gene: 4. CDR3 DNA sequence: TGCGCCAGTAGCGGGGCTATGAACACCGGGGAGCTGTTTTTT. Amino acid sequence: CASSGAMNTGELFF. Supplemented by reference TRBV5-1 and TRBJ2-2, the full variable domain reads KAGVTQTPRYLIKTRGQQVTLSCSPISGHRSVSWYQQTPGQGLQFLFEYFSETQRNKGNFPGRFSGRQFSNSRSEMNVSTLELGDSALYLCASSGAMNTGELFFGEGSRLTVL.

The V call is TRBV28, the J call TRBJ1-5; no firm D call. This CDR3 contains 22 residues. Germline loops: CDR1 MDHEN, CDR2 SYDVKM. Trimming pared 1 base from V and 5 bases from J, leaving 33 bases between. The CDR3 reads CASSLYGRWSIDGQYEDQPQHF. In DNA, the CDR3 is TGTGCCAGCAGTTTATATGGCAGGTGGTCAATCGATGGTCAATACGAGGATCAGCCCCAGCATTTT.

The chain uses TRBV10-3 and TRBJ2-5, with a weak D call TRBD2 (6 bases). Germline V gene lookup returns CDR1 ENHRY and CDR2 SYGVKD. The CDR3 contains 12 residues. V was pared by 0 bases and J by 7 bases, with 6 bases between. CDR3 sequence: CAISESGGTQYF. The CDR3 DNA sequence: TGTGCCATCAGTGAGTCGGGGGGGACCCAGTACTTC.

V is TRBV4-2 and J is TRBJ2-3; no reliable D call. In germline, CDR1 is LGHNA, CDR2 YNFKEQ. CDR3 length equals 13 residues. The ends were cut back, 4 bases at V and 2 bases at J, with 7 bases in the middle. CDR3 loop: CASSPSLTDTQYF. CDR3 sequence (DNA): TGTGCCAGCAGCCCTTCCCTCACAGATACGCAGTATTTT.

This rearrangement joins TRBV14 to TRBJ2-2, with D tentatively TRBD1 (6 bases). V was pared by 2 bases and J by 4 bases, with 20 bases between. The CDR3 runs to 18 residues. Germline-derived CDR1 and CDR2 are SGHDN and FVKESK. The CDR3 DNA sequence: TGTGCCAGCAGCCAACTCCTGGGACAAACCCAGCGCACCGGGGAGCTGTTTTTT. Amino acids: CASSQLLGQTQRTGELFF.

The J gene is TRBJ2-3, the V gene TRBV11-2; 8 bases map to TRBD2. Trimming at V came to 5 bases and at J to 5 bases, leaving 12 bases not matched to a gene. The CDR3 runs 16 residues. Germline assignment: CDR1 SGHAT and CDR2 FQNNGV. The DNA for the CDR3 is TGTGCCAGCAGCCTCAACCGAGGACTAGCTGGAGATACGCAGTATTTT. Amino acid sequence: CASSLNRGLAGDTQYF. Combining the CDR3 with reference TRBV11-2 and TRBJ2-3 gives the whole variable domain EAGVAQSPRYKIIEKRQSVAFWCNPISGHATLYWYQQILGQGPKLLIQFQNNGVVDDSQLPKDRFSAERLKGVDSTLKIQPAKLEDSAVYLCASSLNRGLAGDTQYFGPGTRLTVL.

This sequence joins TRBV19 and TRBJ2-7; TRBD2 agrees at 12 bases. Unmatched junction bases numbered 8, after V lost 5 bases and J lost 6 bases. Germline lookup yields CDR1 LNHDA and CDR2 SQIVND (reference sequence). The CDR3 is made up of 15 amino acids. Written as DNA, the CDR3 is TGTGCCAGTAGTCCAACTAGCGGGAGGAGTCCCGAGCAGTACTTC. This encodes CASSPTSGRSPEQYF.

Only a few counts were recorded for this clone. The CDR3 DNA reads TGTGCCAGCAGTCGCATCACAGGGAATCTAGAGACCCAGTACTTC. It specifies CASSRITGNLETQYF. V is TRBV2 and J is TRBJ2-5; a weak D match, TRBD1 (6 bases). Looked up from germline, CDR1 is SNHLY and CDR2 is FYNNEI. The CDR3 extends over 15 amino acids. V was trimmed by 5 bases and J by 4 bases, leaving 17 bases between them.

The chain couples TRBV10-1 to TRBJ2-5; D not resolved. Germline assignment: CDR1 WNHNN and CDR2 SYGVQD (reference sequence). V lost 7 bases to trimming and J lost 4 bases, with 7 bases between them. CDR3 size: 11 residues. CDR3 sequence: CASTGRETQYF. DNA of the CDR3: TGCGCCAGCACCGGACGAGAGACCCAGTACTTC.

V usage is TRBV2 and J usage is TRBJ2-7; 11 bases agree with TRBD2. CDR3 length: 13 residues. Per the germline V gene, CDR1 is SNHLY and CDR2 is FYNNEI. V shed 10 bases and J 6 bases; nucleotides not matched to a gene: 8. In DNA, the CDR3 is TGTGCCATCGATAGCGGGAGGGCGGGCGAGCAGTACTTC. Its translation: CAIDSGRAGEQYF.

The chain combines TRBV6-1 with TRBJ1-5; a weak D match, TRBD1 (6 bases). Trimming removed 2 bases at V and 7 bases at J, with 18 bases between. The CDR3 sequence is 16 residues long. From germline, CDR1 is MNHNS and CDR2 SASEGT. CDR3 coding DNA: TGTGCCAGCAGTGAACACCTCCACAGGGAAGGACAGCCCCAGCATTTT. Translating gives CASSEHLHREGQPQHF.

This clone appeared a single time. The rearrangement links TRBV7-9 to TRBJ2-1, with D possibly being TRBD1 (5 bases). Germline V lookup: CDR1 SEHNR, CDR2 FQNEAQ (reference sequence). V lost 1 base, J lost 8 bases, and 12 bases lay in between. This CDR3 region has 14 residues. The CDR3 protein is CASSLGAQGYEQFF. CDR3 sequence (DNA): TGTGCCAGCAGCTTAGGGGCGCAGGGCTATGAGCAGTTCTTC.

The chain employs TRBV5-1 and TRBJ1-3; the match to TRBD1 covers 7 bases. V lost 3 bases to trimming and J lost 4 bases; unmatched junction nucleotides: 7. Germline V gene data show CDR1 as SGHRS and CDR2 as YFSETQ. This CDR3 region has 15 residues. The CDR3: CASSSETGKGNTIYF. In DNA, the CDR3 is TGCGCCAGCAGCTCTGAGACAGGGAAAGGAAACACCATATATTTT.

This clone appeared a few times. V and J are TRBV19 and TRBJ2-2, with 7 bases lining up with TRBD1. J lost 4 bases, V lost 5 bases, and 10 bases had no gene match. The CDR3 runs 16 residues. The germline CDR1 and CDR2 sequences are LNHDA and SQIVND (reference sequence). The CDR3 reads CASSPRARQGTGELFF. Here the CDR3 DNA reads TGTGCCAGTAGTCCCCGCGCAAGACAGGGCACCGGGGAGCTGTTTTTT.